This record covers a single T cell receptor (beta chain). The antigen is undetermined. Time point of the sample: patch test 2, 6 weeks after DPC sensitization. Treatment reported: therapeutic diphenylcyclopropenone sensitization with weekly scalp DPC. Blood was drawn before each patch test was applied. Each CDR3 protein gets one entry after TCRdb re-called the RACE reads with MiXCR. The profile shows some 81,000 distinct CDR3 sequences, 11% of them singletons. CDR3 length: 14 residues. V gave up 6 bases and J gave up 7 bases, with 15 bases separating them. In germline, CDR1 is KGHSH, CDR2 LQKENI. The sample originates from a study of human T cells and chemical hapten exposure. Study-level information: Patients having alopecia areata, totalis or universalis were mostly female. Regarding the study as a whole: High-frequency TCRs, those above 1 in 1000, stayed the same after DPC sensitization.

This sequence originates from a man between 18 and 35 years old with alopecia areata. Some clones in this sample may be carry-over from other donors' samples. Specimen: whole blood, collected in connection with sensitization to the hapten diphenylcyclopropenone (DPC). The chain uses TRBV18 and TRBJ1-4, with D possibly being TRBD1 (6 bases). The CDR3 sequence: CASSAGGRGEKLFF. The CDR3 bases are TGTGCCAGCTCGGCCGGGGGGCGCGGTGAAAAACTGTTTTTT. The entire variable domain, with the rest obtained from reference TRBV18 and TRBJ1-4, is as follows: NAGVMQNPRHLVRRRGQEARLRCSPMKGHSHVYWYRQLPEEGLKFMVYLQKENIIDESGMPKERFSAEFPKEGPSILRIQQVVRGDSAAYFCASSAGGRGEKLFFGSGTQLSVL.